Listed here are 12 T cell receptor beta chains from one sample, sequenced in a study of T cells in lung cancer brain metastases. The protocol was immunoSEQ multiplex PCR, while the TCRdb copy is restricted to in-frame clones and leaves out a portion. This table has 1,500 to 2,500 clones, around 89% appearing once. The source material was tumor tissue from a brain metastasis. These TCRs come from a woman aged 45 to 65 with non-small cell lung cancer that had spread to the brain.

The chain couples TRBV9 to TRBJ2-3; D is perhaps TRBD1 or TRBD2 (5 bases each). Germline V lookup: CDR1 SGDLS, CDR2 YYNGEE. V lost 3 bases and J 6 bases, leaving 17 bases between the germline ends. CDR3 length: 15 amino acids. The CDR3 loop is CASSAPPGSDDTQYF. The CDR3 nucleotides read TGTGCCAGCAGCGCCCCCCCAGGGAGTGACGATACGCAGTATTTT.

This chain connects TRBV30 to TRBJ1-1; no reliable D call. CDR1 GTSNPN and CDR2 SVGIG come from the germline V gene (reference sequence). The CDR3 consists of 11 residues. V shed 3 bases and J shed 1 base, with 3 bases lying between them. Here the CDR3 DNA reads TGTGCCTGGAGGGAGAACACTGAAGCTTTCTTT. This encodes CAWRENTEAFF.

The chain joins TRBV10-1 to TRBJ1-1; 7 nucleotides line up with TRBD1. Germline CDR1 reads WNHNN; CDR2 reads SYGVQD (reference sequence). V lost 6 bases, J lost 4 bases, and 5 bases stayed unmatched. CDR3 size: 13 residues. The CDR3 sequence is CASRLGQFTEAFF. The CDR3 bases are TGCGCCAGCAGATTGGGACAGTTCACTGAAGCTTTCTTT.

J is TRBJ1-3 and V is TRBV10-2; 8 bases are shared with TRBD1. CDR3 length equals 15 residues. Germline trimming cut 9 bases from V and 0 bases from J; bases unmatched to any gene: 7. Germline assignment: CDR1 WSHSY and CDR2 SAAADI. The DNA of the CDR3 is TGCGCCAGTCGACAGGGGTCAATCTCTGGAAACACCATATATTTT. It yields the protein CASRQGSISGNTIYF.

This chain links TRBV5-4 with TRBJ1-4; D gene uncertain. The CDR3 covers 15 residues. V lost 0 bases to trimming and J lost 6 bases, with 12 bases between them. Germline CDR1 reads SGHNT; CDR2 reads YYREEE (reference sequence). CDR3 nucleotide sequence: TGTGCCAGCAGCTTGGACAGTTCCCGGCATGAAAAACTGTTTTTT. Its protein is CASSLDSSRHEKLFF.

The chain has TRBV9 and TRBJ1-1, with a weak D call TRBD1 (5 bases). The V and J ends lost 2 bases and 5 bases respectively, with 16 bases between them. From germline, CDR1 is SGDLS and CDR2 YYNGEE. The CDR3 extends over 15 amino acids. Here the CDR3 DNA reads TGTGCCAGCAGCGTGTTACAGGTTGAGAGTACTGAAGCTTTCTTT. It yields the protein CASSVLQVESTEAFF.

The J gene is TRBJ1-1, the V gene TRBV9; a possible D gene is TRBD1 (5 bases). Germline CDR1 and CDR2: SGDLS and YYNGEE. The CDR3 extends over 12 amino acids. V was clipped by 4 bases and J by 10 bases, with 14 bases between them. CDR3 sequence reads: CASSPGRRGAFF. In DNA, the CDR3 is TGTGCCAGCAGCCCAGGGAGACGTGGAGCTTTCTTT.

In this sample, this clone turned up once. V usage is TRBV9 and J usage is TRBJ1-3, with TRBD1 matching 12 bases. There are 17 residues in the CDR3. J lost 0 bases, V lost 2 bases, and 3 bases had no gene match. Germline-derived CDR1 and CDR2 are SGDLS and YYNGEE. The CDR3 sequence: CASSVGTGGNSGNTIYF. DNA for the CDR3: TGTGCCAGCAGCGTCGGGACAGGGGGCAACTCTGGAAACACCATATATTTT.

The chain carries TRBV5-8 and TRBJ1-5, with TRBD1 identical over 8 bases. Looked up from germline, CDR1 is SGHTS and CDR2 is YDEGEE. This CDR3 region has 15 residues. Trimming removed 0 bases from V and 4 bases from J; junction bases left unmatched: 3. The CDR3 is CASSLEDRGNQPQHF. CDR3 coding DNA: TGTGCCAGCAGCTTGGAAGACAGGGGTAATCAGCCCCAGCATTTT.

The chain is built from TRBV7-8 and TRBJ1-1; no firm D call. The germline V gene encodes CDR1 SGHVS and CDR2 FQNEAQ. V gave up 0 bases and J gave up 4 bases, with 9 bases separating them. This CDR3 has 14 residues. The CDR3 reads CASSLAGETTEAFF. CDR3 in DNA: TGTGCCAGCAGCTTAGCGGGAGAGACCACTGAAGCTTTCTTT.

The J gene is TRBJ1-3, the V gene TRBV10-2, with a possible D match to TRBD1 (5 bases). Per the germline V gene, CDR1 is WSHSY and CDR2 is SAAADI. V lost 4 bases to trimming and J lost 2 bases, with 9 bases between them. This CDR3 is 14 amino acids long. DNA for the CDR3: TGCGCCAGCAGTGCGGGGGGAACTGGAAACACCATATATTTT. As protein: CASSAGGTGNTIYF.

This rearrangement joins TRBV15 to TRBJ1-4; TRBD1 matches 7 bases. The V and J ends lost 0 bases and 8 bases, in that order; junction bases with no gene match: 9. Germline V gene lookup returns CDR1 LNHNV and CDR2 YYDKDF (reference sequence). The length of the CDR3 is 16 residues. The CDR3 protein is CATSREYTGDEEKLFF. The CDR3 DNA sequence: TGTGCCACCAGCAGAGAGTACACAGGGGATGAGGAAAAACTGTTTTTT.